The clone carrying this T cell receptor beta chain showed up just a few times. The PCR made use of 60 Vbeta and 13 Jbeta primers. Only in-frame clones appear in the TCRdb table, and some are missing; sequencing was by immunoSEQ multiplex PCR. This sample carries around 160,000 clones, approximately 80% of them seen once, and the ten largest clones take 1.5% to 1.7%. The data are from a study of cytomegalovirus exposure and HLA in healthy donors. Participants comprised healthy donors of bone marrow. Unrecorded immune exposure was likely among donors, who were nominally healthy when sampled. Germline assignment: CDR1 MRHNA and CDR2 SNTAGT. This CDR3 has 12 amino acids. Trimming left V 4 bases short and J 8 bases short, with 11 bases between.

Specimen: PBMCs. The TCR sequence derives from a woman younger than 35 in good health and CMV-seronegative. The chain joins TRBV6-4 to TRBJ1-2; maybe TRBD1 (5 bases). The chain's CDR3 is CASSANQGGYTF. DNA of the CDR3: TGTGCCAGCAGTGCAAATCAGGGAGGCTACACCTTC.